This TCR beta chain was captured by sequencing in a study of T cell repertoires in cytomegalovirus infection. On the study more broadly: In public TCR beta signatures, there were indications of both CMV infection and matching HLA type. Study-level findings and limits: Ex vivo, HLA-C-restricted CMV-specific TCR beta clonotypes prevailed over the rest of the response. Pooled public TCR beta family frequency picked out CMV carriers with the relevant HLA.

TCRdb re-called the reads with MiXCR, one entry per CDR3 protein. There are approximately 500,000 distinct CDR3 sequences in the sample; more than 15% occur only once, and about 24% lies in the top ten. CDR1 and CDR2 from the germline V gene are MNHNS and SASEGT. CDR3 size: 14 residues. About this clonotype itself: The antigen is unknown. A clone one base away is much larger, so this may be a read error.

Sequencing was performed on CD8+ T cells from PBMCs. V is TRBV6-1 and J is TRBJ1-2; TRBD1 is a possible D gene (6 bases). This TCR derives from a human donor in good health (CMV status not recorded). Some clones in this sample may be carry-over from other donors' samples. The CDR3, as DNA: TGTGCCAGCATTACGCGACAGGCGGCCTATGTCTACACCTTC. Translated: CASITRQAAYVYTF.